In its sample, the clone carrying this T cell receptor beta chain was seen many times. Its antigen is not known. This specimen belongs to a study of regulatory T cells in long-lasting Graves disease. General study points: Clonotypes that were public and shared totalled roughly 3,000 in persistent patients versus 750 to 1,000 in new patients. Persistent cases favored TRBV28, TRBJ1-2 and TRBJ2-5.

Library construction for TCR beta used iRepertoire HTBI primers and Arm-PCR of CDR3 regions. Each CDR3 protein gets one entry after TCRdb re-called the multiplex PCR reads with MiXCR. The profile shows 200,000 to 250,000 distinct CDR3 sequences, roughly a fifth of them singletons. The CDR3 has 15 amino acids. Trimming stripped 1 base from V and 2 bases from J, with 10 bases between. The germline V gene has CDR1 SGHAT and CDR2 FQDESV (reference sequence). Time point noted: newly diagnosed GD, antithyroid drugs for less than 3 months. From RNA extracted from PBMCs, the TCR library was made. Source: peripheral blood mononuclear cells (PBMCs), taken at new diagnosis, from a patient treated with antithyroid drugs. This clonotype was obtained from a female donor with Graves disease. The chain links TRBV11-1 to TRBJ2-3; tentative D call: TRBD2 (6 bases). The CDR3 DNA is TGTGCCAGCAGCTTAGAGGAGGGGTCCACAGATACGCAGTATTTT. Amino acid sequence: CASSLEEGSTDTQYF. Full variable domain (rest looked up from reference TRBV11-1 and TRBJ2-3): EAEVAQSPRYKITEKSQAVAFWCDPISGHATLYWYRQILGQGPELLVQFQDESVVDDSQLPKDRFSAERLKGVDSTLKIQPAELGDSAMYLCASSLEEGSTDTQYFGPGTRLTVL.